This TCR beta chain was profiled in a study of early T cells in non-severe SARS-CoV-2 infection. V was clipped by 0 bases and J by 0 bases; unmatched bases: 11. The CDR3 consists of 19 residues. The germline V gene encodes CDR1 KGHSH and CDR2 LQKENI. About this clonotype: The antigen remains undetermined.

Findings of the study overall: The study's VDJdb matching favored anti-spike CD8 responses and missed private and CD4 specificities.

As part of library construction, unique molecular identifiers were attached to individual cDNA molecules. TCRdb independently ran MiXCR on the 5' RACE reads; one entry per CDR3 protein. The table records roughly 17,000 distinct CDR3 sequences, around 5.6% of them present only once. This chain joins TRBV18 and TRBJ2-5; 9 nucleotides align to TRBD2. This material consisted of whole blood, taken at baseline. This TCR derives from an adult who was a healthcare worker with PCR-confirmed SARS-CoV-2 infection or an uninfected control (not recorded which). CDR3 DNA: TGTGCCAGCTCACCACCAGGTCGTAGCGGGGGACGGTACCAAGAGACCCAGTACTTC. Residues: CASSPPGRSGGRYQETQYF.